This TCR beta chain was recovered during a study of metastatic and nonmetastatic thyroid tumors. On the study more broadly: It was across blood and tumor or nodule tissue from malignant and benign thyroid patients that repertoires were compared.

The length of the CDR3 is 14 residues. In germline, CDR1 is SGHTS, CDR2 YDEGEE. The V gene end was trimmed by 0 bases and the J gene end by 4 bases; junction bases not matched to a gene: 1. Study-level results: Reportedly, malignant thyroid tumors had significantly higher TCR beta diversity than benign nodules, in blood and tumor.

No treatment of any kind had been given to any patient before thyroid surgery. This clone was counted at least ten times. Its antigen is as yet unknown. In the authors' methods: Clinicopathological groups supplied CDR3 differences that were used to build a distant-metastasis classifier for papillary thyroid cancer. From the PCR reads, TCRdb re-called clones with MiXCR. The V and J calls follow TCRdb's processing rather than the paper's. The profile shows tens of thousands of clones, approximately 16% of them singletons. What was sequenced was blood. This rearrangement joins TRBV5-8 to TRBJ1-2; 9 bases are a match to TRBD1. The origin of this receptor is a female donor with papillary thyroid cancer or a benign thyroid nodule (not recorded which). Some clones in this sample may be carry-over from other donors' samples. CDR3 in amino acids: CASSLGQGVYGYTF. The CDR3 DNA is TGTGCCAGCAGCTTGGGACAGGGGGTCTATGGCTACACCTTC.